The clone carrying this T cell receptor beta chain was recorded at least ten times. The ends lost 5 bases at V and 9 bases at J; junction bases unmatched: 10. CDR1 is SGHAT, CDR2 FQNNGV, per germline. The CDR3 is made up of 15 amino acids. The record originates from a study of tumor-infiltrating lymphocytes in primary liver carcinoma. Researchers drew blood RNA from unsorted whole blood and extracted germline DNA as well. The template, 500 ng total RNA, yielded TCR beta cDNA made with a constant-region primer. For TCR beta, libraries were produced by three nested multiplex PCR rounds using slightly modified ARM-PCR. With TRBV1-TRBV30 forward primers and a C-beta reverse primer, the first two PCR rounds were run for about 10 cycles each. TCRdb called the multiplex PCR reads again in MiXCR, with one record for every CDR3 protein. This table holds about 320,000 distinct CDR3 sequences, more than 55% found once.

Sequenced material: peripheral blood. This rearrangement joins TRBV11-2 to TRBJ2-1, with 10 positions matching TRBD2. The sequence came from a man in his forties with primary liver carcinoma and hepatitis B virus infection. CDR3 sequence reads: CASSPERLAGAEQFF. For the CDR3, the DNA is TGTGCCAGCAGCCCGGAGAGACTAGCGGGCGCTGAGCAGTTCTTC.